A single sample gave rise to the 11 T cell receptor beta chains below, sequenced in a study of shared clonotypes between healthy human individuals. Profiling relied on immunoSEQ multiplex PCR, and the TCRdb table lists in-frame clones only, not all of them. The repertoire holds some 2.4 million clones, with 93% as singletons. The source material was naive CD4+ T cells from PBMCs. Subset defined: CD45RA+ positively selected. The source is a man aged 18 to 30 in good health. Some clones in this sample may be carry-over from other donors' samples.

This clone was detected a few times. The chain has TRBV10-3 and TRBJ2-7; no clear D gene. In germline, CDR1 is ENHRY, CDR2 SYGVKD. CDR3 length: 13 amino acids. Trimming shortened V by 7 bases and J by 5 bases, and 15 bases separated the two germline ends. The CDR3 nucleotides are TGTGCCATCAATCAAGAACCCGCCCACGAGCAGTACTTC. Its protein is CAINQEPAHEQYF.

This chain joins TRBV11-1 and TRBJ1-5, with no clear D. This CDR3 comprises 13 residues. Germline CDR1 is SGHAT and CDR2 is FQDESV (reference sequence). Trimming removed 5 bases from V and 0 bases from J, with 5 bases in between. The CDR3 loop is CASSAYSNQPQHF. The CDR3 nucleotides read TGTGCCAGCAGCGCTTATAGCAATCAGCCCCAGCATTTT.

Comments on this clone: Other DNA sequences in the sample encode the same CDR3. The chain couples TRBV9 to TRBJ2-1; D is ambiguous. Trimming removed 0 bases from V and 1 base from J, with 8 bases in between. CDR1 is SGDLS, CDR2 YYNGEE, per germline. The CDR3 runs 15 residues. The CDR3 protein is CASSVGLGSYNEQFF. The CDR3 DNA sequence: TGTGCCAGCAGCGTAGGTCTGGGATCCTACAATGAGCAGTTCTTC.

The rearrangement joins TRBV21-1 to TRBJ2-2; the tabulated D call, TRBD1, remains unverified against the DNA. TRBV21-1 is a pseudogene segment. The CDR3 is 13 residues long. This CDR3 reads CASNPTGVGELFF. CDR3 DNA sequence: TGTGCCAGCAACCCGACAGGCGTCGGGGAGCTGTTTTTT.

This chain links TRBV28 with TRBJ2-3; possible D gene TRBD1, 5 bases. The CDR3 consists of 17 residues. The germline V and J ends were trimmed by 5 bases and 0 bases, with 18 bases remaining between them. Germline V gene data show CDR1 as MDHEN and CDR2 as SYDVKM. Here the CDR3 DNA reads TGTGCCAGCAGTCAACCTAACAGGCGAGCTAGCACAGATACGCAGTATTTT. Its translation is CASSQPNRRASTDTQYF.

This rearrangement joins TRBV6-5 to TRBJ2-1; 10 bases align to TRBD2. The CDR3 is 16 residues long. The V and J ends lost 4 bases and 2 bases, in that order; junction bases with no gene match: 5. CDR1 MNHEY and CDR2 SVGAGI come from the germline V gene. This CDR3 is CASSWNLAGAYNEQFF. The CDR3 DNA is TGTGCCAGCAGTTGGAATCTAGCGGGAGCCTACAATGAGCAGTTCTTC.

The chain has TRBV7-2 and TRBJ2-1, with a tentative D call TRBD2 (6 bases). Germline loops: CDR1 SGHTA, CDR2 FQGNSA. Trimming removed 6 bases at V and 3 bases at J, with 12 bases between. This CDR3 contains 14 residues. DNA for the CDR3: TGTGCCAGCAGGGGAGTGGGGGGCTACAATGAGCAGTTCTTC. Its translation: CASRGVGGYNEQFF.

Comment on this clone: This CDR3 is also generated by other DNA sequences in the sample. The chain couples TRBV5-1 to TRBJ2-4; perhaps TRBD1 as D (5 bases). The CDR3 spans 15 residues. Germline V gene sequence: CDR1 SGHRS, CDR2 YFSETQ. V shed 1 base and J shed 0 bases, with 8 bases lying between them. CDR3 coding DNA: TGCGCCAGCAGCTTGCAGGGTCTAGCCAAAAACATTCAGTACTTC. Its protein product is CASSLQGLAKNIQYF.

This clone was observed a single time. The V and J genes are TRBV10-2 and TRBJ2-7; a possible D gene is TRBD1 (5 bases). Trimming shortened V by 7 bases and J by 2 bases, and 12 bases separated the two germline ends. The CDR3 is made up of 13 amino acids. Looked up from germline, CDR1 is WSHSY and CDR2 is SAAADI. CDR3: CASNNDSAYEQYF. In nucleotides, the CDR3 is TGCGCCAGCAATAATGACAGCGCCTACGAGCAGTACTTC.

This chain connects TRBV10-3 to TRBJ2-6; D may be TRBD2 (6 bases). V shed 7 bases and J shed 0 bases, with 16 bases lying between them. CDR3 size: 17 residues. The germline gives CDR1 ENHRY, CDR2 SYGVKD. The CDR3 sequence is CAIMSDSGYSGANVLTF. The CDR3 DNA reads TGTGCCATCATGTCTGATAGCGGCTACTCTGGGGCCAACGTCCTGACTTTC.

The chain couples TRBV5-6 to TRBJ2-3; a possible D gene is TRBD2 (7 bases). This CDR3 is 17 amino acids long. CDR1 is SGHDT, CDR2 YYEEEE, per germline. Deletions cut 0 bases from V and 5 bases from J, with 19 bases between. CDR3 bases: TGTGCCAGCAGCTTGGTGCTAAGGGGGAGGGCCTTAGATACGCAGTATTTT. Its protein product is CASSLVLRGRALDTQYF.